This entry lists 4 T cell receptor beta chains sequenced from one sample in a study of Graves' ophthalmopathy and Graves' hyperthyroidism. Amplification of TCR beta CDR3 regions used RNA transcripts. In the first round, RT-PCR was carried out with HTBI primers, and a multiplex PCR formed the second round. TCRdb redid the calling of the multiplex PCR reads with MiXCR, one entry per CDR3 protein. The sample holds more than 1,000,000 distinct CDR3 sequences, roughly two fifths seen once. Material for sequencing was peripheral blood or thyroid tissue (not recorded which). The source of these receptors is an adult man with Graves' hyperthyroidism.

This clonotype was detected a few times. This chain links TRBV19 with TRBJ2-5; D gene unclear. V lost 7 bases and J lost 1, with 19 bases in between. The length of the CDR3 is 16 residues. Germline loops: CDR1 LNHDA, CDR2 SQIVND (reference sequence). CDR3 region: CASMLRAPHLQETQYF. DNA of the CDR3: TGTGCCAGTATGTTAAGGGCGCCCCACCTCCAAGAGACCCAGTACTTC.

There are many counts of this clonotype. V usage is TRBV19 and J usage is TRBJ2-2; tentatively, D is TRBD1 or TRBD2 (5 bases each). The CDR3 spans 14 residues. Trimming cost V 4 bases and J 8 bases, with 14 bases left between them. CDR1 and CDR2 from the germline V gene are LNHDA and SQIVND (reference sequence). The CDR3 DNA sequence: TGTGCCAGTAGTAGGGACCTTCAGGCGGGGGAGCTGTTTTTT. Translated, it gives CASSRDLQAGELFF.

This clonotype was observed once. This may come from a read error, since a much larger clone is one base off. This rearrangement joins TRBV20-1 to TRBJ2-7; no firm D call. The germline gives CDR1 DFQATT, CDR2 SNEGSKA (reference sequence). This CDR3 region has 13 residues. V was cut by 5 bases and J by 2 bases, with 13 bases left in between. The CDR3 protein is CSAGRLPTYEQYF. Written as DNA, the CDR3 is TGCAGTGCTGGCCGTCTTCCTACCTACGAGCAGTACTTC.

The CDR3 loop reads CASRPGLPNEKLFF. The CDR3 nucleotides read TGTGCCAGCAGACCGGGATTACCGAATGAAAAACTGTTTTTT. The chain uses TRBV10-3 and TRBJ1-4; D uncertain. The CDR3 covers 14 residues. V was trimmed by 10 bases and J by 5 bases, leaving 17 bases between them. Germline CDR1 ENHRY, CDR2 SYGVKD.